This T cell receptor beta chain was recorded in a study of response to subunit inactivated influenza vaccine. CDR3 size: 14 residues. With V trimmed by 10 bases and J by 5 bases, 11 bases remained unmatched. Per germline, CDR1 LNHDA and CDR2 SQIVND (reference sequence). TCRdb fed the RT-PCR reads into MiXCR, producing one record per CDR3 protein. The profile shows some 550,000 distinct CDR3 sequences, under 30% of them singletons. These data also featured in a second study, about T cells expressing NK-cell markers. Per that study: UMIs accompanied the 5'RACE template switching by which TCR beta cDNA was made. Roughly six donors showed dominant NKG2C+ clonotypes comprising about 1.0-7.5% of their CD8+ T cells.

The sample was CD4+ T cells sorted from PBMCs, taken about 13 days after vaccination. The chain joins TRBV19 to TRBJ2-3; 8 positions agree with TRBD2. The TCR was taken from a man aged 50 to 60 who received an inactivated influenza vaccine. The CDR3 spells CATRRAGEVDTQYF. The DNA for the CDR3 is TGTGCCACCCGTAGAGCGGGAGAGGTAGATACGCAGTATTTT.